One sample yielded the 17 T cell receptor beta chains listed below, sequenced in a study of siplizumab effects on memory and regulatory T cells. Clones were read by immunoSEQ multiplex PCR, and TCRdb kept only the in-frame ones, dropping some. The data show some 65,000 clones, approximately 89% seen once. The specimen was Tregs sorted from blood. The receptor set was obtained from a human donor in good health.

The V and J genes are TRBV4-3 and TRBJ2-2; no clear D. The CDR3 spans 15 residues. V lost 0 bases and J 2 bases, leaving 7 bases between the germline ends. Germline lookup yields CDR1 LGHNA and CDR2 YSLEER. The CDR3 sequence: CASSQEVHNTGELFF. Here the CDR3 DNA reads TGCGCCAGCAGCCAAGAAGTACACAACACCGGGGAGCTGTTTTTT.

J is TRBJ2-7 and V is TRBV5-6; tentatively, D is TRBD2 (6 bases). The CDR3 covers 15 residues. CDR1 and CDR2 from the germline V gene are SGHDT and YYEEEE. Trimming cost V 0 bases and J 4 bases, with 14 bases left between them. The CDR3 sequence is CASSLVGGEPYEQYF. In DNA form, the CDR3 reads TGTGCCAGCAGCTTGGTTGGCGGGGAGCCGTACGAGCAGTACTTC.

This clone appeared a single time. This chain connects TRBV5-1 to TRBJ1-1; D is uncertain. Germline lookup yields CDR1 SGHRS and CDR2 YFSETQ. The CDR3 is 14 amino acids. V lost 4 bases and J 6 bases, leaving 16 bases between the germline ends. CDR3 protein: CASSRVLKDAEAFF. CDR3 sequence (DNA): TGCGCCAGCAGCCGGGTCCTCAAGGACGCTGAAGCTTTCTTT.

The chain joins TRBV12-5 to TRBJ1-5, with D maybe TRBD1 (5 bases). V lost 5 bases to trimming and J lost 7 bases, with 12 bases between them. This CDR3 comprises 13 residues. Per germline, CDR1 LGHNT and CDR2 FRNRAP. As DNA, the CDR3 is TGTGCTAGTGGTCTCGGTCGGGGGCAGCCCCAGCATTTT. Its translation: CASGLGRGQPQHF.

V gene TRBV15 combines with J gene TRBJ1-3; 11 bases map to TRBD1. Germline loops: CDR1 LNHNV, CDR2 YYDKDF (reference sequence). The ends lost 3 bases at V and 3 bases at J; junction bases unmatched: 7. The CDR3 is 17 amino acids. The CDR3 sequence: CATSSRRDRGYGNTIYF. The CDR3 region has the DNA TGTGCCACCAGCAGCAGGAGGGACAGGGGGTATGGAAACACCATATATTTT.

The V gene is TRBV11-3, the J gene TRBJ2-5, with 9 bases fitting TRBD2. The end of the DNA is better explained by TRBJ2-7, so the J call may be wrong. This CDR3 is built from 15 residues. CDR1 is SGHNT, CDR2 YENEEA, per germline. CDR3 residues: CASSYASGKNAEQYF. The CDR3 region has the DNA TGTGCCAGCAGCTATGCTAGCGGGAAGAATGCCGAGCAGTACTTC.

This chain links TRBV29-1 with TRBJ2-3; D ambiguous. CDR3 length equals 12 residues. V lost 3 bases, J lost 1 base, and 5 bases lay in between. Germline CDR1 and CDR2: SQVTM and ANQGSEA. The CDR3 DNA reads as TGCAGCGTTGAGATAGGCACAGATACGCAGTATTTT. The encoded protein is CSVEIGTDTQYF.

CDR3 region: CASRKYRDGNQPQHF. CDR3 nucleotides: TGTGCCAGCAGGAAATACAGGGACGGCAATCAGCCCCAGCATTTT. This sequence joins TRBV27 and TRBJ1-5; D may be TRBD1 (6 bases). Looked up from germline, CDR1 is MNHEY and CDR2 is SMNVEV (reference sequence). The CDR3 has 15 amino acids. V shed 6 bases and J shed 2 bases, with 14 bases lying between them.

The rearrangement joins TRBV30 to TRBJ2-2, with TRBD2 matching over 15 bases. The CDR3 spans 16 residues. In germline, CDR1 is GTSNPN, CDR2 SVGIG (reference sequence). The ends lost 5 bases at V and 5 bases at J; junction bases unmatched: 6. The CDR3 here is CAWVGTSGRRTGELFF. In DNA, the CDR3 is TGTGCCTGGGTGGGGACTAGCGGGAGGCGAACCGGGGAGCTGTTTTTT.

This chain uses TRBV5-6 with TRBJ2-1; TRBD2 is a possible D gene (7 bases). Germline V gene data show CDR1 as SGHDT and CDR2 as YYEEEE. Between the trimmed V and J ends, which lost 4 bases and 4 bases, there was a span of 15 bases. The CDR3 totals 15 residues. DNA of the CDR3: TGTGCCAGCAGCCAGTTGGGGGGGCCTTACAATGAGCAGTTCTTC. Protein sequence: CASSQLGGPYNEQFF.

The chain is built from TRBV28 and TRBJ2-3; D not certain. The germline V gene has CDR1 MDHEN and CDR2 SYDVKM. The length of the CDR3 is 14 residues. Trimming pared 4 bases from V and 6 bases from J, leaving 14 bases between. The CDR3 here is CASSSEQSIDTQYF. CDR3 sequence (DNA): TGTGCCAGCAGTTCAGAGCAAAGCATCGATACGCAGTATTTT.

The genes are TRBV5-6 and TRBJ2-7; D is undetermined. With 4 bases removed from V and 0 bases from J, the gap between germline ends came to 14 bases. Germline-derived CDR1 and CDR2 are SGHDT and YYEEEE. The length of the CDR3 is 15 residues. The chain's CDR3 is CASSKGRRSSYEQYF. CDR3 in DNA: TGTGCCAGCAGCAAAGGACGGCGGAGCTCCTACGAGCAGTACTTC.

Here the CDR3 DNA reads TGTGCCAGCAGCCTCGACAGGTCCTACGAGCAGTACTTC. This translates into CASSLDRSYEQYF. J is TRBJ2-7 and V is TRBV11-1, with D possibly being TRBD1 (6 bases). Germline V gene lookup returns CDR1 SGHAT and CDR2 FQDESV (reference sequence). Trimming took off 5 bases at V and 1 base at J, with 9 bases between the two ends. The CDR3 is 13 residues long.

The chain is built from TRBV5-1 and TRBJ1-3; 9 bases agree with TRBD1. Germline loops: CDR1 SGHRS, CDR2 YFSETQ. After removal of 6 bases from V and 4 bases from J, the junction contained 2 bases not matched to a gene. The CDR3 runs 13 residues. CDR3 sequence: CASKQGAGNTIYF. The CDR3 DNA reads TGCGCCAGCAAACAGGGGGCAGGAAACACCATATATTTT.

The genes are TRBV7-9 and TRBJ2-5; D is possibly TRBD2 (6 bases). CDR1 and CDR2 from the germline V gene are SEHNR and FQNEAQ (reference sequence). The CDR3 covers 15 residues. The V and J ends lost 5 bases and 1 base respectively, with 14 bases between them. The CDR3 nucleotides read TGTGCCAGCAGCCCCTGGAGAGCGGGCCAAGAGACCCAGTACTTC. Translation: CASSPWRAGQETQYF.

The chain is built from TRBV27 and TRBJ2-7; the D is unclear. V gave up 5 bases and J gave up 6 bases, with 11 bases separating them. Germline loops: CDR1 MNHEY, CDR2 SMNVEV (reference sequence). This CDR3 region has 12 residues. The CDR3 sequence: CASSPTFGEQYF. Here the CDR3 DNA reads TGTGCCAGCAGTCCCACCTTTGGCGAGCAGTACTTC.

The V call is TRBV28, the J call TRBJ1-4; 7 bases fit TRBD1. Germline-derived CDR1 and CDR2 are MDHEN and SYDVKM. Trimming at V came to 9 bases and at J to 6 bases, leaving 7 bases not matched to a gene. The CDR3 runs to 13 residues. The DNA for the CDR3 is TGTGCCAGACAGGGGAGCTACCATGAAAAACTGTTTTTT. It is translated as CARQGSYHEKLFF. Full variable domain (outside the CDR3, taken from reference TRBV28 and TRBJ1-4): DVKVTQSSRYLVKRTGEKVFLECVQDMDHENMFWYRQDPGLGLRLIYFSYDVKMKEKGDIPEGYSVSREKKERFSLILESASTNQTSMYLCARQGSYHEKLFFGSGTQLSVL.